Listed here are 21 T cell receptor beta chains from one sample, sequenced in a study of blood T cell repertoires in COVID-19. The method was immunoSEQ multiplex PCR; TCRdb's version includes in-frame clones alone and lacks a portion of them. This sample yields about 170,000 clones, of which 70% to 80% are seen a single time; over 15% belongs to the top ten. What was sequenced was PBMCs or T cells enriched from blood (not recorded which). All receptors come from a woman in her seventies in a cohort exposed to, infected with or recovered from COVID-19 (not recorded which).

The rearrangement joins TRBV6-6 to TRBJ2-7; 14 positions match TRBD2. Germline V CDR1 and CDR2: MNHNY, SVGAGI (reference sequence). After removal of 4 bases from V and 6 bases from J, the junction contained 5 bases not matched to a gene. The length of the CDR3 is 15 residues. The CDR3 nucleotides read TGTGCCAGCAGTTGGACTAGCGGGAGGATGCCCGAGCAGTACTTC. This encodes CASSWTSGRMPEQYF.

The chain couples TRBV27 to TRBJ1-5; maybe TRBD1 (6 bases). Trimming removed 0 bases from V and 5 bases from J, with 11 bases in between. Germline V gene data show CDR1 as MNHEY and CDR2 as SMNVEV (reference sequence). The CDR3 spans 15 residues. In nucleotides, the CDR3 is TGTGCCAGCAGTTTATCGGGGCAGGGGTATCAGCCCCAGCATTTT. Protein: CASSLSGQGYQPQHF.

This chain uses TRBV2 with TRBJ1-2, with 9 bases matching TRBD1. Looked up from germline, CDR1 is SNHLY and CDR2 is FYNNEI. CDR3 length: 13 amino acids. Trimming at V came to 4 bases and at J to 9 bases, leaving 6 bases not matched to a gene. CDR3 region: CASSAGTGYSYTF. DNA of the CDR3: TGTGCCAGCAGTGCCGGGACAGGGTATAGCTACACCTTC. Drawing the rest from reference TRBV2 and TRBJ1-2, the complete variable domain is EPEVTQTPSHQVTQMGQEVILRCVPISNHLYFYWYRQILGQKVEFLVSFYNNEISEKSEIFDDQFSVERPDGSNFTLKIRSTKLEDSAMYFCASSAGTGYSYTFGSGTRLTVV.

V gene TRBV7-9 combines with J gene TRBJ1-2; 9 positions agree with TRBD1. Germline V gene sequence: CDR1 SEHNR, CDR2 FQNEAQ (reference sequence). CDR3 length: 16 amino acids. The junction had 10 bases not matched to a gene; V was cut back by 3 bases and J by 5 bases. CDR3 coding DNA: TGTGCCAGCAGCTTTTGGACCGGGACAGGGACTTATGGCTACACCTTC. Translating it yields CASSFWTGTGTYGYTF.

Only one count was recorded for this clone. CDR3 amino acids: CASTSGRYYEQYF. CDR3 DNA: TGTGCCAGCACAAGCGGACGGTACTACGAGCAGTACTTC. This chain connects TRBV28 to TRBJ2-7; TRBD2 is a possible D gene (5 bases). Germline V lookup: CDR1 MDHEN, CDR2 SYDVKM. This CDR3 comprises 13 residues. V shed 7 bases and J shed 3 bases, with 13 bases lying between them.

The genes are TRBV12-5 and TRBJ1-1, with TRBD1 matching over 7 bases. Trimming cost V 5 bases and J 6 bases; bases outside gene matches: 3. The CDR3 runs to 12 residues. From germline, CDR1 is LGHNT and CDR2 FRNRAP. CDR3 sequence (DNA): TGTGCTAGTGGTCTGGGGACAGCTGAAGCTTTCTTT. Translated, it gives CASGLGTAEAFF. The full variable domain, in which reference TRBV12-5 and TRBJ1-1 provide the parts outside the CDR3, is DARVTQTPRHKVTEMGQEVTMRCQPILGHNTVFWYRQTMMQGLELLAYFRNRAPLDDSGMPKDRFSAEMPDATLATLKIQPSEPRDSAVYFCASGLGTAEAFFGQGTRLTVV.

The V call is TRBV28, the J call TRBJ1-5; D might be TRBD1 (5 bases). CDR1 is MDHEN, CDR2 SYDVKM, per germline. The CDR3 sequence is 14 residues long. Trimming cost V 2 bases and J 7 bases, with 12 bases left between them. DNA for the CDR3: TGTGCCAGCAGTTTAGCAGGGCTCGTGCAGCCCCAGCATTTT. It yields the protein CASSLAGLVQPQHF. Filled out from reference TRBV28 and TRBJ1-5, the complete variable domain reads DVKVTQSSRYLVKRTGEKVFLECVQDMDHENMFWYRQDPGLGLRLIYFSYDVKMKEKGDIPEGYSVSREKKERFSLILESASTNQTSMYLCASSLAGLVQPQHFGDGTRLSIL.

V is TRBV9 and J is TRBJ1-1, with 8 nucleotides matching TRBD1. The CDR3 covers 16 residues. Germline values: CDR1 SGDLS, CDR2 YYNGEE. V shed 0 bases and J 6 bases; nucleotides not matched to a gene: 10. In nucleotides, the CDR3 is TGTGCCAGCAGCGTAGACCCTTCAGGGGGCGGAGCTGAAGCTTTCTTT. Its translation is CASSVDPSGGGAEAFF.

The CDR3 is CASSPVSSGSNNEQFF. Here the CDR3 DNA reads TGTGCCAGCAGCCCGGTGTCTAGCGGGAGTAACAATGAGCAGTTCTTC. The J gene is TRBJ2-1, the V gene TRBV7-2; 10 bases align to TRBD2. Per germline, CDR1 SGHTA and CDR2 FQGNSA. V shed 5 bases and J 5 bases; nucleotides not matched to a gene: 9. This CDR3 has 16 residues.

This chain links TRBV21-1 with TRBJ2-3; the table names TRBD1, a call not compared with the DNA. TRBV21-1 is assigned pseudogene status. This CDR3 comprises 15 residues. The CDR3 bases are TGTGCCAGCAGCATAGGACAGAGAAGCACAGATACGCAGTATTTT. It specifies CASSIGQRSTDTQYF.

V is TRBV10-3 and J is TRBJ1-2; 7 nucleotides line up with TRBD1. CDR3 length: 14 amino acids. The germline V gene has CDR1 ENHRY and CDR2 SYGVKD. Trimming removed 6 bases from V and 8 bases from J; junction bases left unmatched: 12. The CDR3 sequence: CAISHPEQGKGYTF. CDR3 nucleotide sequence: TGTGCCATCAGCCACCCCGAACAGGGGAAGGGCTACACCTTC.

The V call is TRBV7-9, the J call TRBJ2-3; 9 bases agree with TRBD2. The CDR3 spans 16 residues. CDR1 SEHNR and CDR2 FQNEAQ come from the germline V gene (reference sequence). V shed 1 base, J shed 5 bases, and the junction held 7 bases outside the gene matches. The CDR3 spells CASSLGAGGRGDTQYF. The CDR3 DNA reads as TGTGCCAGCAGCTTAGGAGCGGGAGGCCGTGGAGATACGCAGTATTTT.

In regard to this clone: The junction departs from the called germline gene at one end, perhaps through a read error. J is TRBJ2-4 and V is TRBV28; possibly TRBD1 for D (5 bases). This CDR3 has 12 amino acids. Germline loops: CDR1 MDHEN, CDR2 SYDVKM. Written as DNA, the CDR3 is TGTGCCAGCAGTGACGACCCGACAGTTGGGGACTTC. It translates to CASSDDPTVGDF.

This clone has a handful of counts. V usage is TRBV28 and J usage is TRBJ1-5, with 10 bases identical to TRBD1. The germline V gene has CDR1 MDHEN and CDR2 SYDVKM. This CDR3 region has 13 residues. V lost 10 bases, J lost 6 bases, and 6 bases stayed unmatched. CDR3 amino acids: CATRQGARQPQHF. DNA of the CDR3: TGTGCCACTCGACAGGGGGCGCGTCAGCCCCAGCATTTT.

The V call is TRBV19, the J call TRBJ2-5; 8 bases are a match to TRBD1. Germline V gives CDR1 LNHDA, CDR2 SQIVND (reference sequence). The V segment lost 6 bases and the J segment 5 bases; nucleotides outside the gene matches: 11. The CDR3 totals 15 residues. CDR3 protein: CASRPRTGIGETQYF. CDR3 in DNA: TGTGCCAGTAGACCCCGGACAGGGATCGGGGAGACCCAGTACTTC.

The V and J genes are TRBV4-2 and TRBJ2-3, with TRBD2 identical over 10 bases. Germline CDR1 and CDR2: LGHNA and YNFKEQ. V dropped 3 bases and J dropped 6; count of bases not matched to a gene: 6. The CDR3 loop spans 15 amino acids. This CDR3 reads CASSHQREGGDTQYF. As DNA, the CDR3 is TGTGCCAGCAGCCACCAGCGGGAGGGTGGTGATACGCAGTATTTT.

This clone was picked up a small number of times. V is TRBV10-3 and J is TRBJ1-2; 10 bases match TRBD1. Per the germline V gene, CDR1 is ENHRY and CDR2 is SYGVKD. The J segment lost 5 bases and the V segment lost 9 bases, leaving 6 bases of the junction unmatched. This CDR3 is 13 amino acids long. The DNA for the CDR3 is TGTGCCATGGGGACAGGGGAGAGGTATGGCTACACCTTC. This encodes CAMGTGERYGYTF.

The sample holds a few counts of this clone. V usage is TRBV2 and J usage is TRBJ1-6, with 7 bases lining up with TRBD1. Germline V gene lookup returns CDR1 SNHLY and CDR2 FYNNEI. The CDR3 consists of 15 residues. V lost 7 bases and J lost 10; bases outside the gene matches: 13. CDR3 protein: CASKSSQTGASPLHF. CDR3 nucleotide sequence: TGTGCCAGCAAGAGTTCCCAAACAGGGGCCTCACCCCTCCACTTT.

This chain joins TRBV6-6 and TRBJ2-5, with TRBD1 identical over 9 bases. Germline V CDR1 and CDR2: MNHNY, SVGAGI (reference sequence). This CDR3 is 16 amino acids long. V was clipped by 2 bases and J by 5 bases; unmatched bases: 9. CDR3 protein: CASSYPGTGRGETQYF. The CDR3 coding sequence is TGTGCCAGCAGTTACCCGGGGACAGGGCGGGGGGAGACCCAGTACTTC.

The chain employs TRBV30 and TRBJ2-7; TRBD1 is a possible D gene (6 bases). Looked up from germline, CDR1 is GTSNPN and CDR2 is SVGIG (reference sequence). Trimming cost V 1 base and J 4 bases, with 11 bases left between them. CDR3 size: 13 residues. Here the CDR3 DNA reads TGTGCCTGGAGTGCAGGGGTTTGGTACGAGCAGTACTTC. Translation: CAWSAGVWYEQYF.

This sequence joins TRBV27 and TRBJ1-6; 8 bases map to TRBD1. The CDR3 is 17 residues long. Germline loops: CDR1 MNHEY, CDR2 SMNVEV (reference sequence). The ends lost 1 base at V and 10 bases at J; junction bases unmatched: 12. CDR3 residues: CASSLLGGQGRSSPLHF. The CDR3, as DNA: TGTGCCAGCAGTTTATTAGGTGGACAGGGAAGATCCTCACCCCTCCACTTT.